This TCR beta chain was profiled in a study of T cell responses to AZD1222 COVID-19 vaccine. Study-wide findings and caveats: Females made up more of the donors, who were largely white British, and clonal diversity may have come out too low. It was only six AZD1222 recipients who were seropositive at baseline. Nearly half of spike-specific TCRs reportedly target variant regions that are unmutated in the B.1.351 and B.1.1.7 variants.

This CDR3 spans 16 amino acids. Trimming removed 1 base from V and 4 bases from J; junction bases left unmatched: 9. Germline V gives CDR1 SEHNR, CDR2 FQNEAQ (reference sequence). Produced via immunoSEQ multiplex PCR; TCRdb's table is partial and in-frame only. This table has some 120,000 clones, 89% appearing once. A word on this clone: Its antigen is unknown.

This sample comprised peripheral blood, obtained on day 0 of AZD1222 vaccination. The chain has TRBV7-9 and TRBJ1-2; 7 nucleotides match TRBD1. The origin of this receptor is an adult in good health. CDR3 sequence (DNA): TGTGCCAGCAGCTTAGGACAGGGCCGAGGTGCCTATGGCTACACCTTC. This gives the protein CASSLGQGRGAYGYTF.